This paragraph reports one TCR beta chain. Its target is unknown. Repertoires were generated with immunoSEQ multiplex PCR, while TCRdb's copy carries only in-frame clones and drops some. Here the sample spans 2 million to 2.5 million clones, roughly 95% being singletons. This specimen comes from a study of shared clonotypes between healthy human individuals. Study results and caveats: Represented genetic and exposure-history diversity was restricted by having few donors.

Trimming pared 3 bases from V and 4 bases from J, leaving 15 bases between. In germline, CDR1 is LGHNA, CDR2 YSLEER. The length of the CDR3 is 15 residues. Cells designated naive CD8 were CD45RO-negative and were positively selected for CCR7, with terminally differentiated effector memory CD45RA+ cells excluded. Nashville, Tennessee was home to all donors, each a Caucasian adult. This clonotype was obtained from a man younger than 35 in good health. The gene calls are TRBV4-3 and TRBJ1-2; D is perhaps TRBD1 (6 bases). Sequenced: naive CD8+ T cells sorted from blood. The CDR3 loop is CASSQSFQGTYGYTF. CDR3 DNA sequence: TGCGCCAGCAGCCAGTCTTTTCAGGGGACCTATGGCTACACCTTC.